The 27 T cell receptor beta chains below were found in one sample sequenced in a study of graft-versus-host responses after intestinal transplantation. Data came from immunoSEQ multiplex PCR; TCRdb stores just in-frame clones and leaves some out. The sample lists more than 85,000 clones; just under 95% were seen once. The antigens for these receptors are not known. This material consisted of unstimulated CD8+ T cells sorted from spleen or lymph node cells, taken before transplant. The receptors originated from a human donor who was the organ donor for an intestinal transplant.

The chain couples TRBV4-2 to TRBJ2-7; 7 bases agree with TRBD1. The CDR3 has 15 residues. V was clipped by 2 bases and J by 4 bases; unmatched bases: 8. The V gene's germline CDR1 is LGHNA and CDR2 YNFKEQ. The CDR3 is CASSQLHRGGYEQYF. The CDR3 DNA reads as TGTGCCAGCAGCCAATTACACAGGGGTGGTTACGAGCAGTACTTC.

Comments on this clone: The junction shows a germline mismatch at one end, possibly a read error. Other nucleotide sequences from this sample produce the same CDR3. The gene calls are TRBV19 and TRBJ2-1; TRBD2 agrees at 9 bases. The CDR3 is 13 residues long. The germline V gene has CDR1 LNHDA and CDR2 SQIVND (reference sequence). DNA for the CDR3: TGTGCCAGTAGCATAGCGGGGGATAATGAGCAGTTCTTC. Amino acid sequence: CASSIAGDNEQFF.

This chain joins TRBV4-2 and TRBJ2-2; 9 bases fit TRBD2. Germline CDR1 and CDR2: LGHNA and YNFKEQ. The CDR3 has 16 amino acids. The V gene end was trimmed by 4 bases and the J gene end by 1 base; junction bases not matched to a gene: 4. CDR3 region: CASSRKTSGNTGELFF. As DNA, the CDR3 is TGTGCCAGCAGCCGTAAGACTAGCGGGAACACCGGGGAGCTGTTTTTT.

The chain combines TRBV6-5 with TRBJ2-1, with 7 nucleotides matching TRBD2. V was clipped by 2 bases and J by 3 bases; unmatched bases: 4. This CDR3 comprises 15 residues. Germline CDR1 MNHEY, CDR2 SVGAGI. CDR3 nucleotides: TGTGCCAGCAGTTACGTGGCGGGGGTCTACAATGAGCAGTTCTTC. It yields the protein CASSYVAGVYNEQFF.

The count of this clone is one. V and J are TRBV6-5 and TRBJ2-5; a possible D gene is TRBD2 (5 bases). The CDR3 is 15 residues long. CDR1 MNHEY and CDR2 SVGAGI come from the germline V gene. V lost 7 bases and J 1 base, leaving 16 bases between the germline ends. Written as DNA, the CDR3 is TGTGCCAGCAACGAGGGCCGGTCGCTCCAAGAGACCCAGTACTTC. As protein: CASNEGRSLQETQYF.

V gene TRBV19 combines with J gene TRBJ2-4, with 8 bases fitting TRBD2. Trimming at V came to 7 bases and at J to 1 base, leaving 6 bases not matched to a gene. From germline, CDR1 is LNHDA and CDR2 SQIVND (reference sequence). The CDR3 runs 15 residues. This CDR3 reads CASTHGRGAKNIQYF. The CDR3 nucleotides are TGTGCCAGTACCCACGGGAGGGGGGCCAAAAACATTCAGTACTTC.

The chain combines TRBV27 with TRBJ2-1; 11 positions agree with TRBD2. This CDR3 has 17 residues. The germline V gene has CDR1 MNHEY and CDR2 SMNVEV (reference sequence). V trimming: 0 bases; J trimming: 4 bases; junction bases outside the gene matches: 5. CDR3 sequence (DNA): TGTGCCAGCAGTTTATCTGGGCTAGCGGGAGGATACAATGAGCAGTTCTTC. As protein: CASSLSGLAGGYNEQFF.

The chain links TRBV28 to TRBJ2-7; maybe TRBD2 (6 bases). Germline V CDR1 and CDR2: MDHEN, SYDVKM. The CDR3 sequence is 14 residues long. The ends were cut back, 3 bases at V and 3 bases at J, with 12 bases in the middle. DNA for the CDR3: TGTGCCAGCAGTTTGGGGGGATCCCTCTACGAGCAGTACTTC. Translation gives CASSLGGSLYEQYF.

The genes are TRBV7-9 and TRBJ2-5; tentatively, D is TRBD1 (7 bases). Germline lookup yields CDR1 SEHNR and CDR2 FQNEAQ (reference sequence). The CDR3 length is 17 residues. V was pared by 0 bases and J by 4 bases, with 18 bases between. The CDR3 loop reads CASSLAAGGFPRETQYF. The CDR3 DNA reads as TGTGCCAGCAGCTTAGCCGCAGGGGGGTTTCCAAGAGAGACCCAGTACTTC.

This chain uses TRBV11-2 with TRBJ2-1; 11 positions match TRBD2. This CDR3 has 15 residues. In germline, CDR1 is SGHAT, CDR2 FQNNGV. The trim removed 5 bases at V and 6 bases at J, leaving 6 bases unmatched. The CDR3 region has the DNA TGTGCCAGCAGCCAAACTAGCGGGAGCTCCAATGAGCAGTTCTTC. This encodes CASSQTSGSSNEQFF.

The chain has TRBV4-1 and TRBJ2-7; D may be TRBD2 (5 bases). Trimming left V 0 bases short and J 4 bases short, with 16 bases between. Germline V gene lookup returns CDR1 MGHRA and CDR2 YSYEKL. The CDR3 has 16 amino acids. The CDR3 coding sequence is TGCGCCAGCAGCCAAGAGCCGGGGATTATGTGGTACGAGCAGTACTTC. Its protein product is CASSQEPGIMWYEQYF.

The V call is TRBV9, the J call TRBJ2-7; tentative D call: TRBD2 (6 bases). This CDR3 comprises 15 residues. V was clipped by 0 bases and J by 9 bases, with 19 bases between them. The germline V gene has CDR1 SGDLS and CDR2 YYNGEE. For the CDR3, the DNA is TGTGCCAGCAGCGTAGGAGAAAGCGGGTGGAAAGGGCAGTACTTC. This translates into CASSVGESGWKGQYF.

This clone has more than one count but fewer than ten. This chain joins TRBV5-4 and TRBJ2-7; 8 bases match TRBD2. The CDR3 totals 14 residues. From germline, CDR1 is SGHNT and CDR2 YYREEE (reference sequence). V trimming: 3 bases; J trimming: 4 bases; junction bases outside the gene matches: 6. Here the CDR3 DNA reads TGTGCCAGCAGCTCCGTAGCGGGAACTTACGAGCAGTACTTC. Translated, it gives CASSSVAGTYEQYF.

The V gene is TRBV30, the J gene TRBJ1-1; unclear D gene. Germline V gives CDR1 GTSNPN, CDR2 SVGIG (reference sequence). V lost 2 bases to trimming and J lost 1 base, with 14 bases between them. The length of the CDR3 is 15 residues. The CDR3, as DNA: TGTGCCTGGAGTCACGGCTCCGGAGGGAACACTGAAGCTTTCTTT. Residues: CAWSHGSGGNTEAFF.

The genes are TRBV10-2 and TRBJ1-5, with D uncertain. Trimming stripped 4 bases from V and 0 bases from J, with 16 bases between. This CDR3 is 17 amino acids long. Per germline, CDR1 WSHSY and CDR2 SAAADI. This CDR3 reads CASSAMSAGDSNQPQHF. The CDR3 bases are TGCGCCAGCAGTGCTATGAGTGCCGGTGATAGCAATCAGCCCCAGCATTTT.

A single count supports this clone. V usage is TRBV10-1 and J usage is TRBJ2-2, with D maybe TRBD2 (5 bases). Per the germline V gene, CDR1 is WNHNN and CDR2 is SYGVQD (reference sequence). Trimming removed 5 bases from V and 4 bases from J, with 14 bases in between. The CDR3 has 15 residues. CDR3 in DNA: TGCGCCAGCAGTCCCCTAGCCCGAGGCACCGGGGAGCTGTTTTTT. This encodes CASSPLARGTGELFF.

The chain has TRBV29-1 and TRBJ1-3, with TRBD1 as a possible D gene (6 bases). V was clipped by 8 bases and J by 4 bases, with 15 bases between them. CDR3 length: 13 amino acids. In germline, CDR1 is SQVTM, CDR2 ANQGSEA. CDR3 nucleotides: TGCAGCCACCGGGACACCCAGGGAAACACCATATATTTT. This codes for CSHRDTQGNTIYF.

The V gene is TRBV30, the J gene TRBJ2-1; 7 nucleotides align to TRBD1. Germline lookup yields CDR1 GTSNPN and CDR2 SVGIG (reference sequence). This CDR3 is built from 14 residues. V trimming: 5 bases; J trimming: 1 base; junction bases outside the gene matches: 5. The CDR3 bases are TGTGCCTGGGTCGGGACAGCTTCCTACAATGAGCAGTTCTTC. Its translation is CAWVGTASYNEQFF.

This clone was seen once. The chain is built from TRBV5-1 and TRBJ2-5; 11 positions match TRBD2. This CDR3 comprises 19 residues. V was pared by 6 bases and J by 0 bases, with 16 bases of the junction left unmatched. CDR1 is SGHRS, CDR2 YFSETQ, per germline. CDR3: CASTTARLAGPWYQETQYF. Written as DNA, the CDR3 is TGCGCCAGCACTACAGCCCGACTAGCGGGGCCTTGGTACCAAGAGACCCAGTACTTC.

J is TRBJ2-5 and V is TRBV11-1; D is possibly TRBD2 (5 bases). The J call may be in error: the DNA end matches TRBJ2-7 better. Germline CDR1 is SGHAT and CDR2 is FQDESV (reference sequence). This CDR3 region has 16 residues. The DNA of the CDR3 is TGTGCCAGCACCCCAATTATGGGAGTCGGGGTCTACGAGCAGTACTTC. It encodes CASTPIMGVGVYEQYF.

The chain recombines TRBV5-6 with TRBJ2-3, with a tentative D call TRBD1 (5 bases). CDR3 length: 18 residues. V was clipped by 3 bases and J by 0 bases, with 20 bases between them. Germline CDR1 and CDR2: SGHDT and YYEEEE. Here the CDR3 reads CASSYSYSTGFSTDTQYF. DNA for the CDR3: TGTGCCAGCAGCTACTCTTACAGTACAGGATTTAGCACAGATACGCAGTATTTT.

The chain employs TRBV7-9 and TRBJ1-3, with D uncertain. Germline CDR1 and CDR2: SEHNR and FQNEAQ (reference sequence). The V end was cut by 5 bases, the J end by 0 bases, with 17 bases between. The CDR3 has 17 residues. The CDR3: CASSPVFEAFSGNTIYF. As DNA, the CDR3 is TGTGCCAGCAGCCCGGTGTTCGAAGCATTCTCTGGAAACACCATATATTTT.

The genes are TRBV27 and TRBJ2-3; D unclear. Trimming stripped 4 bases from V and 3 bases from J, with 14 bases between. Germline CDR1 is MNHEY and CDR2 is SMNVEV (reference sequence). There are 15 residues in the CDR3. CDR3 loop: CASSSISSVTDTQYF. CDR3 sequence (DNA): TGTGCCAGCAGTTCGATATCGAGTGTAACAGATACGCAGTATTTT.

The chain links TRBV6-1 to TRBJ1-5; D is undetermined. The CDR3 covers 15 residues. The germline gives CDR1 MNHNS, CDR2 SASEGT. The ends were cut back, 7 bases at V and 0 bases at J, with 13 bases in the middle. This chain's CDR3 is CASILRTYSNQPQHF. The CDR3 DNA sequence: TGTGCCAGCATCCTCAGGACTTATAGCAATCAGCCCCAGCATTTT.

The V and J genes are TRBV6-5 and TRBJ1-2; D might be TRBD1 (5 bases). V dropped 6 bases and J dropped 4 bases, with 18 bases sitting between them. This CDR3 has 15 amino acids. Germline V lookup: CDR1 MNHEY, CDR2 SVGAGI. The CDR3 DNA is TGTGCCAGCAGACCGAAGGTCCCGGGGGTCTATGGCTACACCTTC. Translated: CASRPKVPGVYGYTF.

The V call is TRBV29-1, the J call TRBJ2-3; TRBD1 aligns across 7 bases. The J segment lost 1 base and the V segment lost 5 bases, leaving 9 bases of the junction unmatched. The CDR3 length is 15 residues. The germline gives CDR1 SQVTM, CDR2 ANQGSEA. The CDR3 DNA is TGCAGCGTTTTGACGACAGGGAGCCGCACAGATACGCAGTATTTT. This encodes CSVLTTGSRTDTQYF.

The V call is TRBV28, the J call TRBJ1-1; D is undetermined. The CDR3 extends over 14 amino acids. Per germline, CDR1 MDHEN and CDR2 SYDVKM. V lost 8 bases, J lost 0 bases, and 13 bases lay in between. DNA of the CDR3: TGTGCCAGCCTGCCAGGCACCATGAACACTGAAGCTTTCTTT. Its protein is CASLPGTMNTEAFF.